Below, 2 T cell receptor beta chains from the same sample are listed, as sequenced in a study of blood T cell repertoires in COVID-19. Generated by immunoSEQ multiplex PCR, the TCRdb table keeps only in-frame clones and is missing some. The sample yields about 350,000 clones, roughly 87% seen once. The specimen was peripheral blood. These receptors all stem from a man aged 25 to 45 with COVID-19, enrolled during active disease.

This rearrangement joins TRBV7-9 to TRBJ1-1; D perhaps matches TRBD1 (6 bases). CDR3 length: 14 residues. Per germline, CDR1 SEHNR and CDR2 FQNEAQ (reference sequence). The ends were cut back, 4 bases at V and 0 bases at J, with 9 bases in the middle. CDR3: CASSSRGMNTEAFF. Written as DNA, the CDR3 is TGTGCCAGCAGCTCCAGGGGCATGAACACTGAAGCTTTCTTT.

V usage is TRBV7-2 and J usage is TRBJ1-1, with D possibly matching TRBD1 (5 bases). There are 14 residues in the CDR3. CDR1 and CDR2 (germline): SGHTA, FQGNSA. Trimming cost V 2 bases and J 7 bases, with 14 bases left between them. The CDR3 DNA sequence: TGTGCCAGCAGCTTATATGGGGCAGGGCTTGAAGCTTTCTTT. Translating it yields CASSLYGAGLEAFF.